Presented here are 14 T cell receptor beta chains from one specimen sequenced in a study of blood T cell repertoires in COVID-19 (dated by TCRdb to about 2020). Library preparation employed the immunoSEQ multiplex PCR assay. Imported from immuneACCESS, the table was reduced by TCRdb to in-frame sequences with V and J called. These copies leave out some clones; in studies compared against another copy, an unresolved V gene accounts for under half, and the cause of the remainder is not known. For this sample the table gives hundreds of thousands of clones, of which around 90% were detected only once. The ten largest make up approximately 8.8% of the sample. The source material was peripheral blood. All receptors derive from a man in his late teens or twenties with active or convalescent COVID-19.

The chain has TRBV6-5 and TRBJ2-7, with 9 positions matching TRBD1. Germline lookup yields CDR1 MNHEY and CDR2 SVGAGI. The CDR3 consists of 14 residues. V dropped 2 bases and J dropped 7; count of bases not matched to a gene: 6. Written as DNA, the CDR3 is TGTGCCAGCAGTTACACCGGGACAGGGTTTGAGCAGTACTTC. Residues: CASSYTGTGFEQYF.

This clone has only a few counts. This chain connects TRBV7-9 to TRBJ2-7, with D perhaps TRBD1 (6 bases). The CDR3 spans 14 residues. V gave up 1 base and J gave up 2 bases, with 9 bases separating them. CDR1 is SEHNR, CDR2 FQNEAQ, per germline (reference sequence). The CDR3, as DNA: TGTGCCAGCAGCTTAGGGCAGGGGACCTACGAGCAGTACTTC. It specifies CASSLGQGTYEQYF.

V usage is TRBV5-1 and J usage is TRBJ1-6; 10 nucleotides align to TRBD1. Trimming cost V 0 bases and J 9 bases; bases outside gene matches: 9. The germline V gene has CDR1 SGHRS and CDR2 YFSETQ. The CDR3 is 17 amino acids. The CDR3 protein is CASSLVAGQGSFSPLHF. The CDR3 DNA is TGCGCCAGCAGCTTGGTGGCGGGACAGGGGTCTTTTTCACCCCTCCACTTT.

The V call is TRBV6-1, the J call TRBJ2-7; 8 nucleotides align to TRBD2. The junction had 2 bases not matched to a gene; V was cut back by 2 bases and J by 5 bases. Germline CDR1 MNHNS, CDR2 SASEGT. This CDR3 has 13 amino acids. CDR3 protein: CASSEFSGDEQYF. Written as DNA, the CDR3 is TGTGCCAGCAGTGAATTTAGCGGGGACGAGCAGTACTTC.

This chain links TRBV9 with TRBJ2-1; D perhaps matches TRBD2 (6 bases). The germline V gene has CDR1 SGDLS and CDR2 YYNGEE. V dropped 0 bases and J dropped 4 bases, with 14 bases sitting between them. This CDR3 contains 16 residues. DNA of the CDR3: TGTGCCAGCAGCGTAGACCAAAGGGACTTGTACAATGAGCAGTTCTTC. This sequence encodes CASSVDQRDLYNEQFF. The full variable domain, rest sourced from reference TRBV9 and TRBJ2-1, is DSGVTQTPKHLITATGQRVTLRCSPRSGDLSVYWYQQSLDQGLQFLIQYYNGEERAKGNILERFSAQQFPDLHSELNLSSLELGDSALYFCASSVDQRDLYNEQFFGPGTRLTVL.

The rearrangement uses TRBV11-2 and TRBJ2-2, with D possibly TRBD2 on 6 matching bases. Trimming left V 1 base short and J 7 bases short, with 13 bases between. This CDR3 has 15 amino acids. Germline CDR1 reads SGHAT; CDR2 reads FQNNGV. The CDR3 DNA reads TGTGCCAGCAGCTTAGTACCGGGAGCGGTCGGGGAGCTGTTTTTT. This encodes CASSLVPGAVGELFF.

The chain joins TRBV5-1 to TRBJ2-1, with 11 bases fitting TRBD2. Germline values: CDR1 SGHRS, CDR2 YFSETQ. The CDR3 has 15 amino acids. Unmatched junction bases numbered 4, after V lost 0 bases and J lost 8 bases. The CDR3 loop reads CASSLGSGGAYEQFF. CDR3 nucleotides: TGCGCCAGCAGCTTGGGTAGCGGGGGGGCCTATGAGCAGTTCTTC.

CDR3 amino acids: CASSFWSSGETQYF. As DNA, the CDR3 is TGCGCCAGCAGCTTCTGGTCTAGCGGAGAGACCCAGTACTTC. The genes are TRBV5-1 and TRBJ2-5; 7 positions agree with TRBD2. The CDR3 sequence is 14 residues long. Germline V gene data show CDR1 as SGHRS and CDR2 as YFSETQ. Losses at the gene ends were 2 bases for V and 4 bases for J; bases not matched to a gene: 5.

The CDR3 sequence: CASSLALVNTEAFF. Written as DNA, the CDR3 is TGTGCCAGCAGCTTAGCTTTGGTGAACACTGAAGCTTTCTTT. The V gene is TRBV5-8, the J gene TRBJ1-1; unclear D gene. Germline V CDR1 and CDR2: SGHTS, YDEGEE. The CDR3 loop spans 14 amino acids. V was cut by 2 bases and J by 0 bases, with 8 bases left in between.

The sample holds one count of this clone. The J gene is TRBJ1-1, the V gene TRBV18; maybe TRBD1 (5 bases). Germline V lookup: CDR1 KGHSH, CDR2 LQKENI. Between the trimmed V and J ends, which lost 3 bases and 1 base, there was a span of 12 bases. This CDR3 is 15 amino acids long. CDR3 region: CASSPAGNRNTEAFF. In DNA, the CDR3 is TGTGCCAGCTCACCCGCAGGGAACCGGAACACTGAAGCTTTCTTT.

This rearrangement joins TRBV14 to TRBJ2-1; TRBD1 agrees at 7 bases. With V trimmed by 0 bases and J by 5 bases, 7 bases remained unmatched. The length of the CDR3 is 16 residues. CDR1 is SGHDN, CDR2 FVKESK, per germline. CDR3 nucleotides: TGTGCCAGCAGCCAAGATTTCGGACAGGCAAACAATGAGCAGTTCTTC. Its protein product is CASSQDFGQANNEQFF.

The chain uses TRBV11-3 and TRBJ2-7; the match to TRBD2 covers 8 bases. V was clipped by 5 bases and J by 4 bases; unmatched bases: 10. The CDR3 has 15 amino acids. From germline, CDR1 is SGHNT and CDR2 YENEEA. In nucleotides, the CDR3 is TGTGCCAGCAGCCTAGGAGCGGGGGCTTTTTACGAGCAGTACTTC. Amino acid sequence: CASSLGAGAFYEQYF.

The rearrangement uses TRBV7-2 and TRBJ1-5; no reliable D call. The germline V gene has CDR1 SGHTA and CDR2 FQGNSA. This CDR3 is 16 amino acids long. V lost 5 bases and J lost 5, with 19 bases in between. The CDR3 region is CASSLRHSKPHQPQHF. In DNA form, the CDR3 reads TGTGCCAGCAGCCTCCGACACTCCAAACCCCATCAGCCCCAGCATTTT.

The V call is TRBV4-1, the J call TRBJ1-3, with 11 bases that match TRBD1. Unmatched junction bases numbered 7, after V lost 0 bases and J lost 0 bases. CDR1 is MGHRA, CDR2 YSYEKL, per germline. The CDR3 contains 19 residues. The DNA of the CDR3 is TGCGCCAGCAGCCAAGACCCCTTCGGGACAGGGGGCTCTGGAAACACCATATATTTT. Protein product: CASSQDPFGTGGSGNTIYF.